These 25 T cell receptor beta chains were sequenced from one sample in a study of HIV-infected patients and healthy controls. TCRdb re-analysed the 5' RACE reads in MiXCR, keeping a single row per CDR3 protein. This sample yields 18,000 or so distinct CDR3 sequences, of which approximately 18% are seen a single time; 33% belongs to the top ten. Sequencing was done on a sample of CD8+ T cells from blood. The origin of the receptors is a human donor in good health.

CDR3 bases: TGTGCCAGCAGCCCTAGCGGGAGCTCCTACAATGAGCAGTTCTTC. It translates to CASSPSGSSYNEQFF. This chain uses TRBV7-9 with TRBJ2-1; TRBD2 agrees at 10 bases. Germline-derived CDR1 and CDR2 are SEHNR and FQNEAQ (reference sequence). This CDR3 is 15 amino acids long. The trim removed 5 bases at V and 0 bases at J, leaving 1 base unmatched.

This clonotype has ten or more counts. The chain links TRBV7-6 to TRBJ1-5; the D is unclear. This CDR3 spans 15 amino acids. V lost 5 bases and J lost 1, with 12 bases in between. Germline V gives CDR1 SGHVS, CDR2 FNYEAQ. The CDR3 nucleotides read TGTGCCAGCAGCCCGTTCGGAGGGAGCAATCAGCCCCAGCATTTT. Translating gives CASSPFGGSNQPQHF.

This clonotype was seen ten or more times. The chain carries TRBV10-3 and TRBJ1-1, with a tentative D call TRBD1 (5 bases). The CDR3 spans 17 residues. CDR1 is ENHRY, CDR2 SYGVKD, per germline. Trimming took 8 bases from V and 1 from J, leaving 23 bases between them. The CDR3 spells CAIGGSTTGPWNTEAFF. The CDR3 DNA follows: TGTGCCATCGGGGGGTCTACTACAGGCCCCTGGAACACTGAAGCTTTCTTT.

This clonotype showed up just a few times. CDR3 sequence: CASSMASGTTDTQYF. CDR3 in DNA: TGTGCCAGTAGTATGGCTAGCGGAACCACAGATACGCAGTATTTT. The chain couples TRBV19 to TRBJ2-3, with TRBD2 identical over 7 bases. The V gene end was trimmed by 3 bases and the J gene end by 2 bases; junction bases not matched to a gene: 5. The CDR3 totals 15 residues. Looked up from germline, CDR1 is LNHDA and CDR2 is SQIVND (reference sequence). Variable domain in full (rest from reference TRBV19 and TRBJ2-3): DGGITQSPKYLFRKEGQNVTLSCEQNLNHDAMYWYRQDPGQGLRLIYYSQIVNDFQKGDIAEGYSVSREKKESFPLTVTSAQKNPTAFYLCASSMASGTTDTQYFGPGTRLTVL.

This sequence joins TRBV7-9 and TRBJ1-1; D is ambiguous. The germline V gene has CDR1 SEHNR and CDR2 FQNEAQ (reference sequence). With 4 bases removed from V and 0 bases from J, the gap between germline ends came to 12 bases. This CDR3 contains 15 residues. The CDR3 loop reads CASSSNPGLNTEAFF. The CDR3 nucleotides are TGTGCCAGCAGCTCGAATCCGGGCCTGAACACTGAAGCTTTCTTT.

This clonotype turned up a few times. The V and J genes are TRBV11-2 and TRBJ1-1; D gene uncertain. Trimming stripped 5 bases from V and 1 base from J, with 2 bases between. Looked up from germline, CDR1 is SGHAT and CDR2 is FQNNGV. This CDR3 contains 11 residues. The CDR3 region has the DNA TGTGCCAGCAGCGCGAACACTGAAGCTTTCTTT. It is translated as CASSANTEAFF.

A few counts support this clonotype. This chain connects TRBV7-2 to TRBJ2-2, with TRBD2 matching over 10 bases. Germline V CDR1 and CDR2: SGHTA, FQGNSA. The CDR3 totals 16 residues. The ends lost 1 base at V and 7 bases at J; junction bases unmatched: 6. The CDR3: CASSLDLAGVSGELFF. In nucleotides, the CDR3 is TGTGCCAGCAGCTTAGACCTAGCGGGAGTCAGCGGGGAGCTGTTTTTT.

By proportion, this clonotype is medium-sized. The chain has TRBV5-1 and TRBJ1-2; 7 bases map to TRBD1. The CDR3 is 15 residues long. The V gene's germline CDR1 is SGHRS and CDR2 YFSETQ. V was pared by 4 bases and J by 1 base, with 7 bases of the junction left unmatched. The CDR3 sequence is CASSKGQNINYGYTF. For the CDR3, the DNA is TGCGCCAGCAGCAAGGGACAGAATATTAACTATGGCTACACCTTC.

The CDR3 nucleotides read TGTGCCAGCAGTTTAGGGGTGAGGGCCTACGAGCAGTACTTC. It encodes CASSLGVRAYEQYF. This chain connects TRBV27 to TRBJ2-7, with D perhaps TRBD2 (5 bases). V dropped 2 bases and J dropped 2 bases, with 10 bases sitting between them. The germline gives CDR1 MNHEY, CDR2 SMNVEV (reference sequence). The CDR3 is made up of 14 amino acids.

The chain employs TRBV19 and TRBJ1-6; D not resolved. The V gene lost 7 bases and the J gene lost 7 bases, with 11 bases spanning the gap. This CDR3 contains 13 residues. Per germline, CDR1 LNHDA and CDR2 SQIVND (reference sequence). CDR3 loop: CASTPDVNSPLHF. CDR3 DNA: TGTGCCAGTACTCCGGACGTCAATTCACCCCTCCACTTT.

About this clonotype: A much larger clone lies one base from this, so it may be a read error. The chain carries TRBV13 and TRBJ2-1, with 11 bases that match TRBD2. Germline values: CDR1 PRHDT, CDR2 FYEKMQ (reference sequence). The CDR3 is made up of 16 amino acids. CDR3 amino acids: CVSSLPGTSGDNEQFF. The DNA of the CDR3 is TGTGTCAGCAGCTTACCCGGGACTAGCGGAGACAATGAGCAGTTCTTC.

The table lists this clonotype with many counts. The CDR3 nucleotides read TGTGCCTGGAGTGTAGAGGGTAACGAGCAGTACTTC. The encoded protein is CAWSVEGNEQYF. The V gene is TRBV30, the J gene TRBJ2-7; weak D call: TRBD2 (5 bases). CDR1 GTSNPN and CDR2 SVGIG come from the germline V gene (reference sequence). CDR3 length: 12 residues. V was pared by 0 bases and J by 5 bases, with 8 bases between.

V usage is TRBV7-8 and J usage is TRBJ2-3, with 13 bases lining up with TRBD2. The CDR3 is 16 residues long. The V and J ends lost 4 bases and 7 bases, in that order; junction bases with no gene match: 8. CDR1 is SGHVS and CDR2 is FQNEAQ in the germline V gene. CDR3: CASSSRTSGGRNTQYF. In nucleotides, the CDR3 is TGTGCCAGCAGCTCCCGGACTAGCGGGGGCCGTAATACGCAGTATTTT. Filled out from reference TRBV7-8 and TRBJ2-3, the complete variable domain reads GAGVSQSPRYKVAKRGQDVALRCDPISGHVSLFWYQQALGQGPEFLTYFQNEAQLDKSGLPSDRFFAERPEGSVSTLKIQRTQQEDSAVYLCASSSRTSGGRNTQYFGPGTRLTVL.

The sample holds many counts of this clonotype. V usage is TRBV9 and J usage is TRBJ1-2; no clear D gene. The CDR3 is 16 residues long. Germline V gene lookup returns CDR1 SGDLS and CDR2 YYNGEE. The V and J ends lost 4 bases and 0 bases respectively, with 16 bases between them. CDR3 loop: CASSQNRARANYGYTF. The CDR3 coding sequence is TGTGCCAGCAGCCAGAACCGGGCCCGAGCTAACTATGGCTACACCTTC.

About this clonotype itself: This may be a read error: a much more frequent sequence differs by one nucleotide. CDR3: CASKGGMDTGDLFF. CDR3 nucleotides: TGTGCCAGCAAAGGCGGGATGGACACCGGGGATCTGTTTTTT. The chain combines TRBV6-2 or TRBV6-3 with TRBJ2-2, with D tentatively TRBD2 (6 bases). CDR3 size: 14 residues. The germline gives CDR1 MNHEY, CDR2 SVGEGT.

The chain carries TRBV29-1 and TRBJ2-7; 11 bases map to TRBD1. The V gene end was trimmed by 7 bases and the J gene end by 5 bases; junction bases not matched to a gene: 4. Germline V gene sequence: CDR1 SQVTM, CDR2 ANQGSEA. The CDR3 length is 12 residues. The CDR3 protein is CSGGQGANEQYF. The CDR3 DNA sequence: TGCAGCGGAGGACAGGGGGCAAACGAGCAGTACTTC.

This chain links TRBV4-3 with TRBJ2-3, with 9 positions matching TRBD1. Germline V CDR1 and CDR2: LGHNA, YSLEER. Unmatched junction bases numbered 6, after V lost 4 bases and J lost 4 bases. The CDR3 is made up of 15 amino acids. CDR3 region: CASSLRDREADTQYF. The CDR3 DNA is TGCGCCAGCAGCCTCCGGGACAGGGAGGCAGATACGCAGTATTTT.

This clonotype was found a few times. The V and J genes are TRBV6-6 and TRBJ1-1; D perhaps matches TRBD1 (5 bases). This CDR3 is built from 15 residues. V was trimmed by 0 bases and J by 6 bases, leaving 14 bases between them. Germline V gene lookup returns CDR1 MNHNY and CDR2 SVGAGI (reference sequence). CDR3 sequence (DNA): TGTGCCAGCAGTTACTCGCGAGGGGCTTTCGCTGAAGCTTTCTTT. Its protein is CASSYSRGAFAEAFF.

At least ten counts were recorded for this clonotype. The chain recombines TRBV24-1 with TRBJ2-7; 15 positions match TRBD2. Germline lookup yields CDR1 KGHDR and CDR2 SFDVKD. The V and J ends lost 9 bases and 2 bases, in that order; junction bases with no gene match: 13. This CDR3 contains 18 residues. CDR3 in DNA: TGTGCCACCTCCGGACTAGCGGGAGGGGCTCCCGGTGCCTACGAGCAGTACTTC. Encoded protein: CATSGLAGGAPGAYEQYF.

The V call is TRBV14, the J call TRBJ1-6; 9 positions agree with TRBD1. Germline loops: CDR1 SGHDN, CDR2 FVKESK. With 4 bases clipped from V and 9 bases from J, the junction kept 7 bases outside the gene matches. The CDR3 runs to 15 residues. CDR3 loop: CASSLEDRGGSPLHF. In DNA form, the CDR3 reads TGTGCCAGCAGCCTTGAGGACAGGGGAGGTTCACCCCTCCACTTT.

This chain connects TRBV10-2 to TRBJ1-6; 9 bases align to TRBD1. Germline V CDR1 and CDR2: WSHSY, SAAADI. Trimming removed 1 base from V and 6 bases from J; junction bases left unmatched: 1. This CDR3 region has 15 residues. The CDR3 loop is CASSELGQGNSPLHF. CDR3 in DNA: TGCGCCAGCAGTGAGTTGGGACAGGGTAATTCACCCCTCCACTTT.

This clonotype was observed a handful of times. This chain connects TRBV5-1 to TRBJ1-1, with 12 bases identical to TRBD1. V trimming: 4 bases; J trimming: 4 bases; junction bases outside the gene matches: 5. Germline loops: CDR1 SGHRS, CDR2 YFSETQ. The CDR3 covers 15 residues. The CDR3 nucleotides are TGCGCCAGCAGCCCGGGACAGGGGGCAACCACTGAAGCTTTCTTT. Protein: CASSPGQGATTEAFF. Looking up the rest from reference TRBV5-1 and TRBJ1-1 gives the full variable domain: KAGVTQTPRYLIKTRGQQVTLSCSPISGHRSVSWYQQTPGQGLQFLFEYFSETQRNKGNFPGRFSGRQFSNSRSEMNVSTLELGDSALYLCASSPGQGATTEAFFGQGTRLTVV.

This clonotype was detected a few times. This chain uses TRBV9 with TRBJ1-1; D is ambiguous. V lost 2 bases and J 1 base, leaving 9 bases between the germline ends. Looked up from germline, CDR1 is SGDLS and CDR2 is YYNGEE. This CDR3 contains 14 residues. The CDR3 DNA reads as TGTGCCAGCAGCGTGGTCCACGGGAACACTGAAGCTTTCTTT. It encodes CASSVVHGNTEAFF.

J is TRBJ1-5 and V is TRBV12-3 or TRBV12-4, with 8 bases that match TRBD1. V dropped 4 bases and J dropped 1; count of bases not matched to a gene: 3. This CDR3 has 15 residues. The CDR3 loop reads CASSSWTGSNQPQHF. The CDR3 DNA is TGTGCCAGCAGTTCTTGGACAGGGAGCAATCAGCCCCAGCATTTT.

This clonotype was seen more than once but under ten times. The CDR3 DNA sequence: TGTGCCAGCAGGGACAGGGAGGGCATTCAGTACTTC. Its translation is CASRDREGIQYF. The J gene is TRBJ2-4, the V gene TRBV12-3 or TRBV12-4; maybe TRBD1 (8 bases). V was pared by 6 bases and J by 9 bases, with 12 bases between. The CDR3 totals 12 residues.